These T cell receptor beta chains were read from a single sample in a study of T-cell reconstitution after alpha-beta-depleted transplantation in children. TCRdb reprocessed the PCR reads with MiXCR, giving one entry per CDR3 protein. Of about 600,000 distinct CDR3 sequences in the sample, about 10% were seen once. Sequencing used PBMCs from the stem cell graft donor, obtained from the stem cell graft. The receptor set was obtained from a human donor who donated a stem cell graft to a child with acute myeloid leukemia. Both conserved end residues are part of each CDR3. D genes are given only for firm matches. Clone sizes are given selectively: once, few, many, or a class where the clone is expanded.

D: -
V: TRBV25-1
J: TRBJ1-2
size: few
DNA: TGTGCCAGTGCGCAGGATGTTTATGGCTACACCTTC
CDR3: CASAQDVYGYTF

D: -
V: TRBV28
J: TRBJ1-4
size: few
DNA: TGTGCCTGCGGGGGGCCGACTAATGAAAAACTGTTTTTT
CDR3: CACGGPTNEKLFF

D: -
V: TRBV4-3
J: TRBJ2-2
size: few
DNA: TGCGCCAGCAGCCAAGATAGGGTAGCGTTCGCGAACACCGGGGAGCTGTTTTTT
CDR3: CASSQDRVAFANTGELFF

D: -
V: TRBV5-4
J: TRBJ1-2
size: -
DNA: TGTGCCAGCAGCTTGGGGCCCCGGGAGAACTATGGCTACACCTTC
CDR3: CASSLGPRENYGYTF

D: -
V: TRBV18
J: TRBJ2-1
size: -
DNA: TGTGCCAGCTCGTCCTCTTTGAATGAGCAGTTCTTC
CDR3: CASSSSLNEQFF

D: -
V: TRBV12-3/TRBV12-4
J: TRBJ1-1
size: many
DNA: TGTGCCAGCGCCCACGGGGGGAGGAACACTGAAGCTTTCTTT
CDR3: CASAHGGRNTEAFF

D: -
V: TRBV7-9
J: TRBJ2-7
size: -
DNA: TGTGCCAGCAGCCGCTGGTGGGAGAATACCTACGAGCAGTACTTC
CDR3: CASSRWWENTYEQYF

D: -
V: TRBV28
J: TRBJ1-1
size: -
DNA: TGTGCCAGCAGTTCACCCTTTGAAGCTTTCTTT
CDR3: CASSSPFEAFF

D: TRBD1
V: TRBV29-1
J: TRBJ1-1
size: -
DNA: TGCAGCGCCCTTATAGTCAGGGGGCACACTGAAGCTTTCTTT
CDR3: CSALIVRGHTEAFF

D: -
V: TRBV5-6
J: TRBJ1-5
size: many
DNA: TGTGCCAGCAGCTTGACTCCGGGTCCTTCCAATCAGCCCCAGCATTTT
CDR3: CASSLTPGPSNQPQHF

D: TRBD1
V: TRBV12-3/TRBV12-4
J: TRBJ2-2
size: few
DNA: TGTGCCAGCAGTCCCGGACAGGGACGGGGAGGGGAGCTGTTTTTT
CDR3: CASSPGQGRGGELFF

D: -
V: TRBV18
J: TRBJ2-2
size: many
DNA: TGTGCCAGCTCACCAAAGGATATAGGGCTCACCGGGGAGCTGTTTTTT
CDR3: CASSPKDIGLTGELFF

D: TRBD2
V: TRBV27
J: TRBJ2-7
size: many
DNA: TGTGCCAGCAGTTTCGGCGGGAGCGTGCGCTACGAGCAGTACTTC
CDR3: CASSFGGSVRYEQYF

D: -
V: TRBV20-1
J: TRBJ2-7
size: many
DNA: TGCAGTGCTAGAGATCCCGGGTCCTCCTACGAGCAGTACTTC
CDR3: CSARDPGSSYEQYF